Each of the 12 T cell receptor beta chains below was sequenced from the same sample in a study of T cells in Graves' hyperthyroidism and ophthalmopathy (dated by TCRdb to the late 2010s). Library preparation was by multiplex PCR. The data were produced on an Illumina HiSeq 2000. The TCR beta CDR3 regions were amplified from RNA transcripts. For the first round of RT-PCR on the TCR CDR3, the HTBI primer set was used together with the Qiagen OneStep RT-PCR kit. Using fastp trimming at Q25 and MiXCR clonotype assembly, TCRdb reanalyzed the public sequencing data and kept in-frame beta chains. Identical CDR3 proteins give one entry, which carries the most common genes and DNA. This sample lists a few hundred thousand distinct CDR3 sequences; roughly 18% were detected once. Under 40% of the sample comes from the top ten. Sequences were obtained from blood. These receptors were collected from a man between 50 and 59 years old with Graves' ophthalmopathy.

This clonotype was picked up a small number of times. The CDR3, as DNA: TGCGCCAGCAGTGTTCTAACGAGGAGCTACGAGCAGTACTTC. It encodes CASSVLTRSYEQYF. This chain uses TRBV10-2 with TRBJ2-7; D is uncertain. There are 14 residues in the CDR3. V was clipped by 4 bases and J by 3 bases, with 13 bases between them. Germline V CDR1 and CDR2: WSHSY, SAAADI.

This clonotype was detected ten times or more. As DNA, the CDR3 is TGTGCCAGCAGCTTAGCCGGGAGGGCCTACGAGCAGTACTTC. This codes for CASSLAGRAYEQYF. V and J are TRBV11-2 and TRBJ2-7; the match to TRBD2 covers 8 bases. V dropped 1 base and J dropped 2; count of bases not matched to a gene: 1. Germline CDR1 SGHAT, CDR2 FQNNGV. The CDR3 length is 14 residues.

Many counts were recorded for this clonotype. J is TRBJ2-1 and V is TRBV30; 8 bases are shared with TRBD1. The CDR3 extends over 12 amino acids. CDR1 is GTSNPN, CDR2 SVGIG, per germline (reference sequence). Trimming at V came to 5 bases and at J to 7 bases, leaving 4 bases not matched to a gene. CDR3 DNA sequence: TGTGCCTGGGGACAGGGTCGGAATGAGCAGTTCTTC. It encodes CAWGQGRNEQFF.

This clonotype was recorded at least ten times. The rearrangement links TRBV14 to TRBJ2-1; 9 bases fit TRBD1. V lost 3 bases, J lost 0 bases, and 9 bases stayed unmatched. Per the germline V gene, CDR1 is SGHDN and CDR2 is FVKESK. The CDR3 sequence is 18 residues long. The CDR3 sequence: CASSHGQGWIASYNEQFF. CDR3 nucleotide sequence: TGTGCCAGCAGCCACGGACAGGGGTGGATAGCCTCCTACAATGAGCAGTTCTTC.

The rearrangement uses TRBV24-1 and TRBJ2-6; D unclear. V was pared by 5 bases and J by 0 bases, with 10 bases between. This CDR3 is 16 amino acids long. Germline loops: CDR1 KGHDR, CDR2 SFDVKD. CDR3 residues: CATSAGELSGANVLTF. Here the CDR3 DNA reads TGTGCCACCAGTGCTGGAGAACTCTCTGGGGCCAACGTCCTGACTTTC.

V is TRBV6-2 or TRBV6-3 and J is TRBJ2-3, with no clear D. This CDR3 spans 15 amino acids. Germline V gene sequence: CDR1 MNHEY, CDR2 SVGEGT. Trimming left V 2 bases short and J 0 bases short, with 9 bases between. The CDR3 loop reads CASSYLGSSTDTQYF. Here the CDR3 DNA reads TGTGCCAGCAGTTACCTAGGTTCTAGCACAGATACGCAGTATTTT.

A few counts support this clonotype. The chain uses TRBV28 and TRBJ1-2; 9 bases map to TRBD1. The CDR3 runs 13 residues. V lost 2 bases to trimming and J lost 7 bases; unmatched junction nucleotides: 2. Looked up from germline, CDR1 is MDHEN and CDR2 is SYDVKM. The CDR3 loop reads CASSLNRGLGYTF. DNA of the CDR3: TGTGCCAGCAGTTTAAACAGGGGGCTTGGCTACACCTTC.

This clonotype was found a few times. The CDR3: CASTSSEAEAFF. The DNA for the CDR3 is TGTGCCAGCACCTCTTCGGAAGCTGAAGCTTTCTTT. The chain combines TRBV7-9 with TRBJ1-1; D is undetermined. Looked up from germline, CDR1 is SEHNR and CDR2 is FQNEAQ (reference sequence). There are 12 residues in the CDR3. With 7 bases removed from V and 6 bases from J, the gap between germline ends came to 12 bases.

This clonotype was seen many times. V and J are TRBV5-1 and TRBJ2-1; D is undetermined. V was clipped by 0 bases and J by 3 bases, with 10 bases between them. Germline V lookup: CDR1 SGHRS, CDR2 YFSETQ. The CDR3 sequence is 15 residues long. In nucleotides, the CDR3 is TGCGCCAGCAGCTTGGTAGGTCAGCACTACAATGAGCAGTTCTTC. It yields the protein CASSLVGQHYNEQFF.

The rearrangement joins TRBV3-1 to TRBJ2-1; D is perhaps TRBD2 (7 bases). V was pared by 4 bases and J by 9 bases, with 16 bases between. The CDR3 covers 14 residues. Germline values: CDR1 LGHDT, CDR2 YNNKEL (reference sequence). CDR3 protein: CASSLQGGRGEQFF. In DNA form, the CDR3 reads TGTGCCAGCAGCCTACAGGGAGGGAGGGGTGAGCAGTTCTTC.

This clonotype was seen repeatedly, ten times or more. The J gene is TRBJ2-1, the V gene TRBV5-1; 7 positions match TRBD1. Germline V lookup: CDR1 SGHRS, CDR2 YFSETQ. The V and J ends lost 4 bases and 7 bases, in that order; junction bases with no gene match: 5. The CDR3 sequence is 13 residues long. The CDR3 region has the DNA TGCGCCAGCAGCGTGACAGGGTTGAATGAGCAGTTCTTC. This translates into CASSVTGLNEQFF.

The chain links TRBV27 to TRBJ2-5; the match to TRBD1 covers 7 bases. V lost 5 bases and J lost 1; bases outside the gene matches: 7. This CDR3 spans 15 amino acids. Germline V lookup: CDR1 MNHEY, CDR2 SMNVEV (reference sequence). The CDR3 protein is CASSDLGTAQETQYF. CDR3 in DNA: TGTGCCAGCAGTGATTTGGGGACAGCCCAAGAGACCCAGTACTTC.